The 10 T cell receptor beta chains presented below share a single source sample, sequenced in a study of shared clonotypes between healthy human individuals. Produced via immunoSEQ multiplex PCR; TCRdb's table is partial and in-frame only. The table lists about a million clones, approximately 77% of them singletons. The source material was memory CD4+ T cells from PBMCs. Sample subset: CD45RA-negative fraction. Source of these receptors: a man aged 18 to 29 in good health. Some clones in this sample may be carry-over from other donors' samples.

This clone was seen repeatedly, ten times or more. V and J are TRBV2 and TRBJ2-7; TRBD2 matches at 9 bases. Germline values: CDR1 SNHLY, CDR2 FYNNEI. Germline trimming cut 6 bases from V and 0 bases from J; bases unmatched to any gene: 9. There are 16 residues in the CDR3. The DNA for the CDR3 is TGTGCCAGCAGGGGGCTAGCGGGGCCCCTCTCCTACGAGCAGTACTTC. Amino acid sequence: CASRGLAGPLSYEQYF.

Only one count was recorded for this clone. This CDR3 is also generated by other DNA sequences in the sample. The chain combines TRBV7-9 with TRBJ1-1; D is possibly TRBD1 (6 bases). The CDR3 has 14 residues. The V end lost 1 base, the J end lost 5 bases, and 11 bases lay between the germline ends. Germline loops: CDR1 SEHNR, CDR2 FQNEAQ (reference sequence). CDR3 region: CASSLGGARTEAFF. CDR3 DNA: TGTGCCAGCAGCTTAGGGGGGGCGAGAACTGAAGCTTTCTTT.

The chain recombines TRBV5-1 with TRBJ2-7; D is undetermined. The germline V gene has CDR1 SGHRS and CDR2 YFSETQ. The CDR3 totals 15 residues. V shed 0 bases and J shed 4 bases, with 14 bases lying between them. The chain's CDR3 is CASSLEVVGKYEQYF. The CDR3 DNA follows: TGCGCCAGCAGCTTGGAGGTGGTGGGAAAGTACGAGCAGTACTTC. The whole variable domain, remainder taken from reference TRBV5-1 and TRBJ2-7, is KAGVTQTPRYLIKTRGQQVTLSCSPISGHRSVSWYQQTPGQGLQFLFEYFSETQRNKGNFPGRFSGRQFSNSRSEMNVSTLELGDSALYLCASSLEVVGKYEQYFGPGTRLTVT.

Concerning this clone: At the DNA level, this CDR3 is encoded by other sequences in the same sample as well. V usage is TRBV5-1 and J usage is TRBJ2-1, with 9 bases lining up with TRBD1. Germline values: CDR1 SGHRS, CDR2 YFSETQ. The CDR3 is made up of 16 amino acids. With 1 base clipped from V and 4 bases from J, the junction kept 6 bases outside the gene matches. The CDR3 sequence is CASSLSPGQGYNEQFF. DNA of the CDR3: TGCGCCAGCAGCTTGAGCCCGGGACAGGGATACAATGAGCAGTTCTTC.

This clone was observed once. The chain employs TRBV11-3 and TRBJ2-5, with a weak D call TRBD2 (6 bases). V shed 1 base and J shed 2 bases, with 11 bases lying between them. Germline-derived CDR1 and CDR2 are SGHNT and YENEEA. The CDR3 totals 15 residues. Here the CDR3 reads CASSLGASAQETQYF. The CDR3 DNA reads TGTGCCAGCAGCTTAGGGGCTAGCGCGCAAGAGACCCAGTACTTC. The variable domain in full, with the rest retrieved from reference TRBV11-3 and TRBJ2-5, is EAGVVQSPRYKIIEKKQPVAFWCNPISGHNTLYWYLQNLGQGPELLIRYENEEAVDDSQLPKDRFSAERLKGVDSTLKIQPAELGDSAVYLCASSLGASAQETQYFGPGTRLLVL.

The rearrangement links TRBV11-2 to TRBJ2-5, with no clear D. Per the germline V gene, CDR1 is SGHAT and CDR2 is FQNNGV. The CDR3 runs to 15 residues. Trimming left V 4 bases short and J 4 bases short, with 16 bases between. In DNA, the CDR3 is TGTGCCAGCAGCTCCCAGCGCCTGGAGACAGAGACCCAGTACTTC. Its protein product is CASSSQRLETETQYF.

In nucleotides, the CDR3 is TGCAGTGCCCAAAGCACCGGGGAGCTGTTTTTT. Protein: CSAQSTGELFF. The rearrangement uses TRBV20-1 and TRBJ2-2; D is unclear. Germline V lookup: CDR1 DFQATT, CDR2 SNEGSKA (reference sequence). V shed 6 bases and J shed 4 bases, with 6 bases lying between them. This CDR3 spans 11 amino acids.

This chain connects TRBV9 to TRBJ2-2, with 7 bases identical to TRBD2. The CDR3 runs to 15 residues. The ends lost 0 bases at V and 6 bases at J; junction bases unmatched: 5. From germline, CDR1 is SGDLS and CDR2 YYNGEE. This CDR3 is CASSVGAGAAGELFF. CDR3 DNA: TGTGCCAGCAGCGTAGGGGCGGGAGCGGCCGGGGAGCTGTTTTTT.

V usage is TRBV11-2 and J usage is TRBJ2-7; D unresolved. The CDR3 has 14 residues. Trimming stripped 5 bases from V and 7 bases from J, with 18 bases between. Germline CDR1 SGHAT, CDR2 FQNNGV. CDR3 DNA sequence: TGTGCCAGCAGCCCCCTAAAGGCTCCTTGGGAGCAGTACTTC. This codes for CASSPLKAPWEQYF.

The chain uses TRBV18 and TRBJ1-1; D call uncertain. The germline V gene encodes CDR1 KGHSH and CDR2 LQKENI. The CDR3 consists of 16 residues. The V and J ends lost 0 bases and 0 bases respectively, with 11 bases between them. The CDR3 nucleotides read TGTGCCAGCTCACCACCGTCAGGAACCATGAACACTGAAGCTTTCTTT. The encoded protein is CASSPPSGTMNTEAFF.